This T cell receptor (beta chain) was observed in a study of blood T cell repertoires in COVID-19. In the study's own analysis: Estimation of nucleated cell counts was performed using reference gene primer amplification. Produced via immunoSEQ multiplex PCR; TCRdb's table is partial and in-frame only. V and J calls and clone size are given by that table; D and trimming were obtained from the DNA. The profile shows some 50,000 clones, 80% to 90% of them singletons. The CDR3 sequence is 11 residues long. Trimming removed 5 bases from V and 13 bases from J, with 14 bases in between. Germline V CDR1 and CDR2: SGHTA, FQGTGA.

The TCR originated in a man aged 50 to 60 with active COVID-19. The sample consisted of peripheral blood. The V gene is TRBV7-3, the J gene TRBJ1-2; no reliable D call. The CDR3 loop is CASSTGSGLTF. The CDR3 region has the DNA TGTGCCAGCAGCACCGGAAGCGGGCTCACCTTC.